A single T cell receptor beta chain is shown here with its context. What it binds is not known. This entry belongs to a study of T cell repertoires in cytomegalovirus infection. At the level of the study: In the study, CMV epitopes included recently identified HLA-C-restricted and well-studied HLA-B-restricted ones. CMV infection and matching HLA type were both indicated by public TCR beta signatures.

Per the germline V gene, CDR1 is LGHNT and CDR2 is FRNRAP. Trimming pared 6 bases from V and 8 bases from J, leaving 12 bases between. The CDR3 totals 12 residues. In TCRdb, the reads were re-called with MiXCR into one record per CDR3 protein. The sample records 600,000 to 700,000 distinct CDR3 sequences, around a third being singletons. This chain links TRBV12-5 with TRBJ2-3; D remains ambiguous. The clonotype comes from a human donor in good health (CMV status not recorded). Some clones in this sample may be carry-over from other donors' samples. Sequences were derived from cultured PBMCs, sampled from culture after CMV antigen stimulation. The CDR3 loop is CASGRPPGTQYF. The CDR3, as DNA: TGTGCTAGTGGCCGCCCTCCGGGTACGCAGTATTTT.